The sequence of this T cell receptor (beta chain) was determined in a study of identical twins. TCRdb processed the 5' RACE reads anew with MiXCR; each CDR3 protein has one entry. The sample lists hundreds of thousands of distinct CDR3 sequences; 9% to 15% were seen once. Study-wide results and limits: When twins shared out-of-frame alpha sequences, those sequences had excess low generation probability. Model-predicted out-of-frame TCR alpha sharing fell below observed values in monozygotic twins. Invariant MAIT and iNKT cells are populations that could partly confound zero-insertion analyses. While abundant cord blood beta clonotypes carried fewer insertions, memory repertoires showed no such pattern.

This clonotype was counted ten times or more. Antigen unknown. These data were also reused for a study on yellow fever vaccine responses in identical twins.

The sample taken for sequencing was PBMCs. This sequence was found in a young woman in good health.

The CDR3: CASSSPTGGTYEQYF. In DNA, the CDR3 is TGTGCCAGCAGCTCACCGACAGGGGGTACCTACGAGCAGTACTTC. V is TRBV12-3 or TRBV12-4 and J is TRBJ2-7; 9 nucleotides align to TRBD1. V trimming: 6 bases; J trimming: 2 bases; junction bases outside the gene matches: 8. CDR3 size: 15 residues.